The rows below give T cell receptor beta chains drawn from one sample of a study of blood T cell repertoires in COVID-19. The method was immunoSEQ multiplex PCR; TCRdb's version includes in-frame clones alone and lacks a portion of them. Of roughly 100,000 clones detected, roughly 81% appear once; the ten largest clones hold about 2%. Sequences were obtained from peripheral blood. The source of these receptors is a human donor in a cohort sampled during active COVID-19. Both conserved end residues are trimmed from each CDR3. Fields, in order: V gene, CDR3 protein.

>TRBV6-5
ASSPMGTGGPPLH
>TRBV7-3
ASSFTGGLGNTIY
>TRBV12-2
ASRSQQPAGGTDTQY
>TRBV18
ASSQGLGGYEQY
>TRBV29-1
SAATERGRDTQY
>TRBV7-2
ASSVRGVSLAETQY
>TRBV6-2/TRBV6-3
ASSLRRLAGGPVYEQY
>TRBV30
AWSVGRGGPTDTQY
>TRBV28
ASSPRQPPGNTIY
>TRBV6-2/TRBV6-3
ASSYDWGQPHYGYT
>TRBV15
ATSRDVGEGGPNTGELF
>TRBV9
ASSVGGGAEAF
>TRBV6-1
ASSEGLADTYEQY
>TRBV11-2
ASSLIWGQSPEAF
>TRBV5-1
ASSTDNTGELF